This TCR beta chain comes out of a study of blood T cell repertoires in COVID-19. Study at large: The samples span acute and convalescent COVID-19 from the United States, Italy and Spain. T cells, B-cell-depleted T cells, or PBMCs provided the cDNA or gDNA that served as material.

Source study methods: The authors estimated nucleated cell counts from reference gene primer amplification. Repertoires were generated with immunoSEQ multiplex PCR, while TCRdb's copy carries only in-frame clones and drops some. V, J and clone size reflect that table, while D and trimming were determined from the DNA. Of fewer than 200,000 clones listed, about nine tenths are singletons. The ends lost 4 bases at V and 4 bases at J; junction bases unmatched: 20. The CDR3 contains 19 residues. Germline V gene data show CDR1 as SGHRS and CDR2 as YFSETQ. While infection was still active, Seattle patients were enrolled and then followed longitudinally.

The gene calls are TRBV5-1 and TRBJ1-2; 9 positions match TRBD1. The material sequenced was peripheral blood. This TCR was sampled from a man aged 18 to 29 with COVID-19, enrolled during active disease. The CDR3 is CASSQTYTGGRERGYGYTF. CDR3 bases: TGCGCCAGCAGCCAAACCTATACAGGGGGCCGCGAAAGGGGCTATGGCTACACCTTC.